Ten or more counts support the clone carrying this T cell receptor (beta chain). This sample was taken from a study of CD8 T cells in ankylosing spondylitis. TCRdb reprocessed the 5' RACE reads with MiXCR, giving one entry per CDR3 protein. The sample gives under 250,000 distinct CDR3 sequences, about 11% of which show up once; about 3% is in the top ten. Germline loops: CDR1 DFQATT, CDR2 SNEGSKA (reference sequence). The CDR3 is 14 amino acids. V lost 6 bases and J lost 2; bases outside the gene matches: 7. The receptor's source is a male donor with ankylosing spondylitis or in good health (not recorded which). Sequencing was performed on blood, either unsorted or a sorted T cell fraction (not recorded which). V gene TRBV20-1 combines with J gene TRBJ2-7; 10 bases line up with TRBD1. The CDR3 nucleotides read TGCAGTGCAACGCAGGGACAGGGGCCCTACGAGCAGTACTTC. Its translation is CSATQGQGPYEQYF.